These 13 T cell receptor beta chains share one sample of origin, sequenced in a study of T cells expressing NK-cell markers (dated by TCRdb to the early 2020s). Library preparation employed 5' RACE. The listed sequencing device is Illumina HiSeq 2000. Following TCRdb reprocessing, every CDR3 protein sequence forms one entry, and DNA is not provided. The table kept for this sample lists about 370,000 distinct CDR3 sequences. In total, the top ten clones hold approximately 11% of the sample. The material sequenced was blood T cells: a sorted CD56 or NKG2C T cell subset, CD4+ or CD8+ T cells, or bulk PBMC T cells (not recorded which). These receptors came from a woman in her forties or fifties in good health. Donor details come from another sample of the same person, matched by shared clones.

V is TRBV5-1 and J is TRBJ1-4; the D call of TRBD1 rests on TCRdb alone, since no DNA is present to check it. Germline V gene sequence: CDR1 SGHRS, CDR2 YFSETQ. This CDR3 is built from 14 residues. CDR3 amino acids: CASSARGTNEKLFF.

The chain employs TRBV19 and TRBJ2-6; without DNA, the TCRdb call of TRBD1 cannot be checked. Germline V gene lookup returns CDR1 LNHDA and CDR2 SQIVND (reference sequence). CDR3 length: 14 residues. The CDR3 is CASNQGTGANVLTF.

V gene TRBV6-5 combines with J gene TRBJ2-1; there is no DNA to check the TCRdb D call of TRBD2. This CDR3 region has 16 residues. Germline loops: CDR1 MNHEY, CDR2 SVGAGI. The chain's CDR3 is CASRQRTVSSYNEQFF.

The CDR3 sequence is CASSRDRRTEAFF. The rearrangement uses TRBV2 and TRBJ1-1; TCRdb picks TRBD1, but there is no DNA to check that call. The germline V gene has CDR1 SNHLY and CDR2 FYNNEI. The CDR3 spans 13 residues.

The chain couples TRBV14 to TRBJ2-5; as DNA is missing, the TRBD1 call by TCRdb cannot be tested. Looked up from germline, CDR1 is SGHDN and CDR2 is FVKESK. This CDR3 has 15 residues. CDR3 amino acids: CASRPSGARRETQYF.

The chain employs TRBV11-3 and TRBJ2-2; TCRdb lists TRBD2, though no DNA is available to test this call. In germline, CDR1 is SGHNT, CDR2 YENEEA. This CDR3 comprises 16 residues. The CDR3 here is CASIYVGTSDTGELFF.

The chain carries TRBV7-8 and TRBJ2-1; with no DNA, the TCRdb D assignment of TRBD2 cannot be verified. This CDR3 has 16 residues. Looked up from germline, CDR1 is SGHVS and CDR2 is FQNEAQ. The CDR3: CASSAGLAGPSDEQFF.

The CDR3 spells CASSLVTTEGETQYF. The V call is TRBV5-1, the J call TRBJ2-5; the TCRdb D gene call, TRBD1, has no DNA to confirm it. Per germline, CDR1 SGHRS and CDR2 YFSETQ. The CDR3 sequence is 15 residues long.

V gene TRBV4-2 combines with J gene TRBJ2-3; the TRBD2 assignment by TCRdb is unverifiable without DNA. This CDR3 spans 15 amino acids. Germline lookup yields CDR1 LGHNA and CDR2 YNFKEQ. The CDR3 sequence is CASSHPPSGSDTQYF.

The V gene is TRBV4-1, the J gene TRBJ2-7; TCRdb proposes TRBD1, but this gene call is untestable without DNA. The CDR3 loop spans 16 amino acids. Germline V gives CDR1 MGHRA, CDR2 YSYEKL. This CDR3 reads CASSLSLTANSYEQYF.

Here the CDR3 reads CASSLTDGSTQYF. The rearrangement links TRBV7-6 to TRBJ2-3. Germline V gene data show CDR1 as SGHVS and CDR2 as FNYEAQ. This CDR3 contains 13 residues.

J is TRBJ2-1 and V is TRBV7-9; TCRdb's assignment of TRBD1 cannot be checked, as there is no DNA. Per the germline V gene, CDR1 is SEHNR and CDR2 is FQNEAQ (reference sequence). The CDR3 consists of 13 residues. CDR3 loop: CASSIGTGTEQFF.

The CDR3 sequence is CASSQVIRGLKNIQYF. This chain uses TRBV4-2 with TRBJ2-4. This CDR3 is built from 16 residues. Germline-derived CDR1 and CDR2 are LGHNA and YNFKEQ.